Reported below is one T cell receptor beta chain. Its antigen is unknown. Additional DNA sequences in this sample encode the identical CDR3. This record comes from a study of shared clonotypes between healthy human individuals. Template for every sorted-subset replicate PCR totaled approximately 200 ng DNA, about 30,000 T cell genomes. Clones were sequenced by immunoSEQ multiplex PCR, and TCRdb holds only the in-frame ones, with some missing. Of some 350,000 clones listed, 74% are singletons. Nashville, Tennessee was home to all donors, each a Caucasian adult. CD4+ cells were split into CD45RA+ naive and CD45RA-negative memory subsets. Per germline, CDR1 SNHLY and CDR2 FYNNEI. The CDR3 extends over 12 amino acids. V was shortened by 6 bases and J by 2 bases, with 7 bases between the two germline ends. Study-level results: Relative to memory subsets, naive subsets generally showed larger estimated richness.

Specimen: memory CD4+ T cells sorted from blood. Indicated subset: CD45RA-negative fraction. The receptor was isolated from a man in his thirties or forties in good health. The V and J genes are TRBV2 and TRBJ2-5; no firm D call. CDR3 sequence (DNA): TGTGCCAGCAGCCTATTGCAAGAGACCCAGTACTTC. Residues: CASSLLQETQYF.